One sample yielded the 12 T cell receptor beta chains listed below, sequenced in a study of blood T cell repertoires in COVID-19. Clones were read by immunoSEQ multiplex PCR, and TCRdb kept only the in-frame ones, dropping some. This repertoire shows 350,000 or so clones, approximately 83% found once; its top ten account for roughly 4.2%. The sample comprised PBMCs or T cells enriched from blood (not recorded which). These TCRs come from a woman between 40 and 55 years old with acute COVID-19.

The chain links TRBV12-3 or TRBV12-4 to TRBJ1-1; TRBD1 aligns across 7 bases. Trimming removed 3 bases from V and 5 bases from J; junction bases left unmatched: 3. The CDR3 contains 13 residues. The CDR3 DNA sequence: TGTGCCAGCAGTTTCAGGGGGGAGACTGAAGCTTTCTTT. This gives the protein CASSFRGETEAFF.

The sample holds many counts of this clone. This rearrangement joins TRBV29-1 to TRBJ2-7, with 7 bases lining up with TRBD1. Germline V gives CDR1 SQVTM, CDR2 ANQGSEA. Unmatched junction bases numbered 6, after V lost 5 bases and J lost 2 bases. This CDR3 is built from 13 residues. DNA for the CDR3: TGCAGCGTTAGACAGGGCAATACCTACGAGCAGTACTTC. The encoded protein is CSVRQGNTYEQYF.

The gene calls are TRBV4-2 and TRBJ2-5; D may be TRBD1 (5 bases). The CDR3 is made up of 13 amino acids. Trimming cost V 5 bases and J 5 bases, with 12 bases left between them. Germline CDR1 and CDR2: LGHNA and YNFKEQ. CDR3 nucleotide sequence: TGTGCCAGCAGCAAACCAGGGTCCGAGACCCAGTACTTC. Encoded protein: CASSKPGSETQYF.

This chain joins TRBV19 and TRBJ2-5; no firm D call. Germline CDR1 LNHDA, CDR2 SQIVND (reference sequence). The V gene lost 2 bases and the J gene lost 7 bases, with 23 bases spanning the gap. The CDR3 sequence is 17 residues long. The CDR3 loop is CASSITPPGSPFGTQYF. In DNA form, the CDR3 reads TGTGCCAGTAGTATAACCCCCCCCGGGTCCCCGTTTGGGACCCAGTACTTC.

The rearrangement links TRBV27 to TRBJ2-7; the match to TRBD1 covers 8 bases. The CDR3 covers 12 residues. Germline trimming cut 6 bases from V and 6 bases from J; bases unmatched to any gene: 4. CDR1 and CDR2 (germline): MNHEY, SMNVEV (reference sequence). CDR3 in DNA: TGTGCCAGCAGACTTACAGGGGGCGAGCAGTACTTC. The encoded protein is CASRLTGGEQYF.

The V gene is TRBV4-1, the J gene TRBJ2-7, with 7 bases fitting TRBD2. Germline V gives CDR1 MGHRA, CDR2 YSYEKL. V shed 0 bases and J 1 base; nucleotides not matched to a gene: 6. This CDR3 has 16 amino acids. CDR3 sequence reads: CASSQDTSARSYEQYF. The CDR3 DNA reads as TGCGCCAGCAGCCAAGACACTAGCGCGAGGTCCTACGAGCAGTACTTC.

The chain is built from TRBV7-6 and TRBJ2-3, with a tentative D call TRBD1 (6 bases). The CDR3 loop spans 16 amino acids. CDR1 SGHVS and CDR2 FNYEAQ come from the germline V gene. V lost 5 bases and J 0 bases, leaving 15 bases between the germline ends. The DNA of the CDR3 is TGTGCCAGCAGCCCTACCGGGACACCGAGCACAGATACGCAGTATTTT. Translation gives CASSPTGTPSTDTQYF.

The CDR3 DNA sequence: TGTGCCAGCAGCCAAGATGCCTCTAGGACAGGGACGACGAAAGGCTACACCTTC. Translated: CASSQDASRTGTTKGYTF. This rearrangement joins TRBV3-1 (or the pseudogene TRBV3-2) to TRBJ1-2; TRBD1 matches at 8 bases. CDR1 is LGHDT, CDR2 YNNKEL, per germline (reference sequence). After removal of 0 bases from V and 8 bases from J, the junction contained 17 bases not matched to a gene. The CDR3 is 18 residues long.

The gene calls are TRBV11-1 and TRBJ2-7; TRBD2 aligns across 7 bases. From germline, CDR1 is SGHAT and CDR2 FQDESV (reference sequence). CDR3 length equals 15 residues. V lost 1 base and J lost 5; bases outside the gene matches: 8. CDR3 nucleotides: TGTGCCAGCAGCTTAGGCGGGGGAAATGTCGACGAGCAGTACTTC. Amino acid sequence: CASSLGGGNVDEQYF.

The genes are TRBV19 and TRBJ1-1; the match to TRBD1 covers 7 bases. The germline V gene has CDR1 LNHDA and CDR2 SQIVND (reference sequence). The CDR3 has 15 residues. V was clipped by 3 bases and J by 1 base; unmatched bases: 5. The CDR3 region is CASSIAQGKNTEAFF. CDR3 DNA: TGTGCCAGTAGTATCGCACAGGGGAAGAACACTGAAGCTTTCTTT.

The DNA for the CDR3 is TGTGCCAGCAGCCCTACGTACGGGGATACGCAGTATTTT. Translating gives CASSPTYGDTQYF. J is TRBJ2-3 and V is TRBV9; D is unresolved. The germline CDR1 and CDR2 sequences are SGDLS and YYNGEE. Trimming took 4 bases from V and 6 from J, leaving 12 bases between them. This CDR3 spans 13 amino acids. The entire variable domain, with the rest obtained from reference TRBV9 and TRBJ2-3, is as follows: DSGVTQTPKHLITATGQRVTLRCSPRSGDLSVYWYQQSLDQGLQFLIQYYNGEERAKGNILERFSAQQFPDLHSELNLSSLELGDSALYFCASSPTYGDTQYFGPGTRLTVL.

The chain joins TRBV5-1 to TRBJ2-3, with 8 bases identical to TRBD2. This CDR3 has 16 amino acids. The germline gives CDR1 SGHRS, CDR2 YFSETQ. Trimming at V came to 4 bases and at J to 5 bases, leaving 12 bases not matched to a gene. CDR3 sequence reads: CASSKAPGLGEDTQYF. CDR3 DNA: TGCGCCAGCAGCAAAGCACCGGGACTAGGCGAAGATACGCAGTATTTT.